A selection of T cell receptor beta chains follows, all from one sample in a study of T cell changes during pregnancy in multiple sclerosis. The method was immunoSEQ multiplex PCR; TCRdb's version includes in-frame clones alone and lacks a portion of them. Here the sample spans approximately 97,000 clones, roughly nine tenths being singletons. The specimen was peripheral blood, collected in the second trimester of pregnancy. All receptors derive from a female donor in good health, enrolled as a control in a pregnancy study. Each CDR3 is given with its conserved first and last residue. The order of the fields is D gene, V gene, clone size, CDR3 length, J gene, CDR3 protein, CDR3 DNA. A D gene is named only where the DNA matches it firmly. The size field is filled for only some rows; it gives once, few, many or a size class.

.	TRBV5-1	many	15	TRBJ1-1	CASSKRTDMNTEAFF	TGCGCCAGCAGCAAAAGGACAGACATGAACACTGAAGCTTTCTTT
.	TRBV6-6	.	12	TRBJ1-1	CASDYGGTEAFF	TGTGCCAGCGATTATGGGGGGACTGAAGCTTTCTTT
.	TRBV30	once	15	TRBJ2-7	CAWSSPPDSSYEQYF	TGTGCCTGGAGTTCCCCCCCGGACAGCTCCTACGAGCAGTACTTC
.	TRBV7-9	.	16	TRBJ1-1	CASSLFWVRDSTEAFF	TGTGCCAGCAGCTTATTTTGGGTCAGGGATTCCACTGAAGCTTTCTTT
.	TRBV9	few	13	TRBJ1-2	CASSVSTGHGYTF	TGTGCCAGCAGCGTATCAACAGGGCACGGCTACACCTTC
TRBD1	TRBV27	.	17	TRBJ2-7	CASSENPGQGSSGEQYF	TGTGCCAGCAGTGAGAATCCGGGACAGGGATCTTCTGGAGAGCAGTACTTC
TRBD2	TRBV5-6	.	16	TRBJ2-3	CASSFRLAGGTDTQYF	TGTGCCAGCAGCTTCCGACTAGCGGGAGGTACAGATACGCAGTATTTT
.	TRBV28	few	19	TRBJ2-7	CASSPETGVLAGDSYEQYF	TGTGCCAGCAGTCCCGAGACAGGGGTACTAGCGGGTGACTCCTACGAGCAGTACTTC
.	TRBV4-1	.	15	TRBJ1-1	CASSQDPIGGTEAFF	TGCGCCAGCAGCCAAGATCCGATCGGGGGCACTGAAGCTTTCTTT
TRBD2	TRBV2	.	16	TRBJ2-1	CASSLLGGSSYNEQFF	TGTGCCAGCAGTCTCCTGGGAGGGTCGTCCTACAATGAGCAGTTCTTC
.	TRBV28	.	13	TRBJ2-7	CASSNPALVQQYF	TGTGCCAGCAGCAATCCCGCACTAGTCCAGCAGTACTTC
TRBD1	TRBV6-1	.	16	TRBJ1-5	CASSARDSYSNQPQHF	TGTGCCAGCAGTGCGAGGGACAGTTATAGCAATCAGCCCCAGCATTTT
TRBD2	TRBV6-6	.	15	TRBJ2-7	CASSHPSGRGYEQYF	TGTGCCAGCAGTCATCCTAGCGGGAGAGGGTACGAGCAGTACTTC
TRBD1	TRBV28	.	15	TRBJ1-2	CASSFTGGPNYGYTF	TGTGCCAGCAGTTTCACAGGGGGCCCCAACTATGGCTACACCTTC
.	TRBV15	once	13	TRBJ2-7	CATSISISYEQYF	TGTGCCACCAGCATCAGTATATCCTACGAGCAGTACTTC
TRBD1	TRBV18	.	15	TRBJ1-5	CASSPLHRGDQPQHF	TGTGCCAGCTCACCGCTTCACAGGGGAGATCAGCCCCAGCATTTT
TRBD1	TRBV18	.	14	TRBJ1-5	CASSPTGGNQPQHF	TGTGCCAGCTCACCGACAGGGGGGAATCAGCCCCAGCATTTT
.	TRBV7-8	.	14	TRBJ1-1	CASSLTTGGTEAFF	TGTGCCAGCAGCTTAACAACCGGGGGCACTGAAGCTTTCTTT
.	TRBV4-1	.	18	TRBJ2-5	CASSQTLGDDKARKTQYF	TGCGCCAGCAGCCAAACCCTAGGGGATGACAAGGCCCGGAAGACCCAGTACTTC
TRBD1	TRBV7-2	.	14	TRBJ2-3	CASSLRQGGDTQYF	TGTGCCAGCAGCCTTCGACAGGGCGGAGATACGCAGTATTTT
.	TRBV5-6	.	15	TRBJ2-6	CASSLGDVGANVLTF	TGTGCCAGCAGCTTGGGAGATGTCGGGGCCAACGTCCTGACTTTC